This entry describes one TCR beta chain. The record originates from a study of T cells expressing NK-cell markers. CDR1 is WSHSY, CDR2 SAAADI, per germline. The CDR3 sequence is 15 residues long. TCRdb reanalyzed the 5' RACE reads and collapses them to one entry per CDR3 protein, without DNA. Here the sample table reports 150,000 to 160,000 distinct CDR3 sequences. The material sequenced was blood T cells: a sorted CD56 or NKG2C T cell subset, CD4+ or CD8+ T cells, or bulk PBMC T cells (not recorded which). The chain recombines TRBV10-2 with TRBJ2-7. This clonotype was obtained from a woman in her forties or fifties in good health. The CDR3 protein is CASSEDTYYGREQYF.